This T cell receptor (beta chain) was obtained from a study of T cells in Graves' hyperthyroidism and ophthalmopathy. Study results and limitations: The majority of expanded thyroid clonotypes above 0.001 also appeared in blood. Ophthalmopathy prediction by the model preceded onset by a median about 6 months.

Regions amplified from RNA transcripts were the TCR beta CDR3 regions. Primed by the HTBI set, a first-round RT-PCR was run on the TCR CDR3. From the multiplex PCR reads, TCRdb called clonotypes with MiXCR, one entry per CDR3 protein. The profile covers roughly 98,000 distinct CDR3 sequences, with about 40% appearing a single time and roughly a tenth taken by the ten largest. Those patients with uncontrolled infection, other autoimmune disease, pregnancy or lactation were excluded. Used for diagnoses were clinical symptoms, serum thyroxine and TRAb, thyroid ultrasound and orbital computed tomography. This CDR3 spans 12 amino acids. The germline V gene encodes CDR1 LGHNT and CDR2 FRNRAP. Trimming pared 5 bases from V and 2 bases from J, leaving 7 bases between. In its sample, this clonotype was seen many times. Its antigen is currently unknown.

This chain connects TRBV12-5 to TRBJ2-7; unclear D gene. The sample was peripheral blood or thyroid tissue (not recorded which). The sequence came from a woman in her twenties or thirties with Graves' hyperthyroidism. CDR3 nucleotide sequence: TGTGCTAGTGGTCCCACCACCTACGAGCAGTACTTC. Residues: CASGPTTYEQYF. The full variable domain, its missing parts supplied by reference TRBV12-5 and TRBJ2-7, is DARVTQTPRHKVTEMGQEVTMRCQPILGHNTVFWYRQTMMQGLELLAYFRNRAPLDDSGMPKDRFSAEMPDATLATLKIQPSEPRDSAVYFCASGPTTYEQYFGPGTRLTVT.